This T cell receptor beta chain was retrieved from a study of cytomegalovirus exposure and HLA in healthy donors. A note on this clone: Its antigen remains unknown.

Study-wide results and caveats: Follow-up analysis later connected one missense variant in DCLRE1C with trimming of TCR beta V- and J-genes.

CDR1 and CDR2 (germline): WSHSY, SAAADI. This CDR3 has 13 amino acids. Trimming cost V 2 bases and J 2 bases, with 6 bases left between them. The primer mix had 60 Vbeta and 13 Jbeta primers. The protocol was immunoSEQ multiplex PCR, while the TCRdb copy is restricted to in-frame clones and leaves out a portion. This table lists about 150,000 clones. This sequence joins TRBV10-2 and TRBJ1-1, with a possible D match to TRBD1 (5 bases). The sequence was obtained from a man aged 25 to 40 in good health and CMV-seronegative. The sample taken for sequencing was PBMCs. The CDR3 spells CASSEGTNTEAFF. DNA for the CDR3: TGCGCCAGCAGTGAGGGGACTAACACTGAAGCTTTCTTT.